The entry below describes one T cell receptor (beta chain). Its antigen remains unidentified. With molecular barcodes, quantitative 5'-RACE was used to make the TCR beta libraries. MiXCR, applied by TCRdb to the 5' RACE reads, yields one record per CDR3 protein. The table has 200,000 to 250,000 distinct CDR3 sequences, approximately 30% seen once. This sample stems from a study of CD8 T cells in ankylosing spondylitis. Trimming removed 1 base from V and 1 base from J; junction bases left unmatched: 3. CDR1 is DFQATT and CDR2 is SNEGSKA in the germline V gene (reference sequence). The CDR3 is 15 amino acids. Points from the study as a whole: Matched ankylosing spondylitis synovial fluid reportedly showed significant enrichment of disease-linked clones.

The J gene is TRBJ1-5, the V gene TRBV20-1; 8 positions match TRBD1. The sequence derives from a male donor with ankylosing spondylitis or in good health (not recorded which). Sequenced: blood, either unsorted or a sorted T cell fraction (not recorded which). The DNA for the CDR3 is TGCAGTGCTAGAGTGGACAGGGTGAGCAATCAGCCCCAGCATTTT. Translation: CSARVDRVSNQPQHF.